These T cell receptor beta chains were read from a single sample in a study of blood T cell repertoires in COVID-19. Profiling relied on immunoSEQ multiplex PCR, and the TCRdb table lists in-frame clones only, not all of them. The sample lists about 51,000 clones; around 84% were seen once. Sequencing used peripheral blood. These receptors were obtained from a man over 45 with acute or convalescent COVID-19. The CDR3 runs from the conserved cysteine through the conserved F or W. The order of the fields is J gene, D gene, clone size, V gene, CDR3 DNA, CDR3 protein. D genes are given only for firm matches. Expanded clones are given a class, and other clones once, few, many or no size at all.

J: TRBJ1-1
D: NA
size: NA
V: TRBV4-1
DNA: TGCGCCAGCAGCCTTTCCAGCAGGGCGGCGACTGAAGCTTTCTTT
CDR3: CASSLSSRAATEAFF

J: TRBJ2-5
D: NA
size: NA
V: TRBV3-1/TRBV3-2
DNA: TGTGCCAGCAGCCCCTCTCGAGGGGACTCCGGGTGGGAGACCCAGTACTTC
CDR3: CASSPSRGDSGWETQYF

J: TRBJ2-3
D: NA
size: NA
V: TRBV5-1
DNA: TGCGCCAGCAGCTTGGGCGGGGTGGCGGATACGCAGTATTTT
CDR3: CASSLGGVADTQYF

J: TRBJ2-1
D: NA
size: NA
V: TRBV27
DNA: TGTGCCAGCAGTCAGGGTCGCCTCGATCTCTTTTCCTACAATGAGCAGTTCTTC
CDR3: CASSQGRLDLFSYNEQFF

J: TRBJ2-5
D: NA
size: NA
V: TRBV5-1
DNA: TGCGCCAGCAGCCCCGGGCAAGAGACCCAGTACTTC
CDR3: CASSPGQETQYF

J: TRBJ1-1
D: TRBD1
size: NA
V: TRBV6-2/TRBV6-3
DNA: TGTGCCAGCAGTTCGTGGGGCACAGGGGAGACTGAAGCTTTCTTT
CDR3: CASSSWGTGETEAFF

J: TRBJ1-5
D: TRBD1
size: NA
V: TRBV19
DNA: TGTGCCAGTAGTCTGCGACAGGGCGGGAGCAATCAGCCCCAGCATTTT
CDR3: CASSLRQGGSNQPQHF

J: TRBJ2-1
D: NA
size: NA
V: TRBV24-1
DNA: TGTGCCACCAGTGAGACACAGGGAGCAACCTACAATGAGCAGTTCTTC
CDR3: CATSETQGATYNEQFF

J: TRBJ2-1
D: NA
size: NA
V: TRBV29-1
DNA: TGCAGCGTTTGGCTGTACAATGAGCAGTTCTTC
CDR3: CSVWLYNEQFF

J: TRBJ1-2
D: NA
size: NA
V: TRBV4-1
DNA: TGCGCCAGCAGCACGCAACAGGGCGTCGGCTATGGCTACACCTTC
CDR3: CASSTQQGVGYGYTF

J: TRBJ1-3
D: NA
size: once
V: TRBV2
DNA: TGTGCCAGCAGCCCCGGCGAGGACTTCTCTGGAAACACCATATATTTT
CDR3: CASSPGEDFSGNTIYF

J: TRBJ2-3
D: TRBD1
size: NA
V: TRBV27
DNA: TGTGCCAGCAGTTTTAAGGGGGCGGGCACAGATACGCAGTATTTT
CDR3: CASSFKGAGTDTQYF

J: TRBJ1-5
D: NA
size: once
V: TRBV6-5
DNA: TGTGCCAGCAGCCAAGGGGGGGATCAGCCCCAGCATTTT
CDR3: CASSQGGDQPQHF

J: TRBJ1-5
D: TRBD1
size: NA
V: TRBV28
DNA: TGTGCCAGCAGTCCTACAGGGGGCGCCGAGCCCCAGCATTTT
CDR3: CASSPTGGAEPQHF

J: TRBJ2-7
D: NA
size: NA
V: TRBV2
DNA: TGTGCCAGCGGACAGCTCTCCTACGAGCAGTACTTC
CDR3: CASGQLSYEQYF

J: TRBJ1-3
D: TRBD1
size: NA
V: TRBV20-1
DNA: TGCAGTGCTAGTAGGGACAGTGGAAACACCATATATTTT
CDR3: CSASRDSGNTIYF

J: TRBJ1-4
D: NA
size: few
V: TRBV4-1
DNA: TGCGCCAGCAGCCAAGAGATTTCGGGGAGTAATGAAAAACTGTTTTTT
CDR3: CASSQEISGSNEKLFF

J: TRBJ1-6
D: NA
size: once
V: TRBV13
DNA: TGTGCCAGCAGCTTGTCGAGTTCGGCACCCCTCCACTTT
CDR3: CASSLSSSAPLHF

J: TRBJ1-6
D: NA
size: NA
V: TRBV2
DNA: TGTGCCAGCAGTGAAGGACAGGTCGGATCGGGTTCACCCCTCCACTTT
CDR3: CASSEGQVGSGSPLHF

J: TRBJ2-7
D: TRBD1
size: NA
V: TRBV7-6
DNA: TGTGCCAGCAGCTCGAGACAGGGTGGAGAGCAGTACTTC
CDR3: CASSSRQGGEQYF

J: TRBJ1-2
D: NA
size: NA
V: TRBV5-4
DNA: TGTGCCAGCAGCGCCCCGACAGCAAACTATGGCTACACCTTC
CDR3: CASSAPTANYGYTF

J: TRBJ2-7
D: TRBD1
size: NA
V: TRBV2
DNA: TGTGCCAGCAGCGGCGGGACAGGGGCCTACGAGCAGTACTTC
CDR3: CASSGGTGAYEQYF